This is a list of T cell receptor beta chains from one sample in a study of blood T cell repertoires in COVID-19. This table comes from immunoSEQ multiplex PCR, and its TCRdb copy is limited to in-frame clones, with some not included. The sample lists under 300,000 clones, around 78% occurring once. Specimen: peripheral blood. These receptors came from a man aged 60 to 75 who had recovered from COVID-19. The CDR3 runs from the conserved cysteine through the conserved F or W. D genes are given only for firm matches. Size values are once, few and many counts, or a class for expanded clones, and some rows have none.

j_call | cdr3_length | d_call | v_call | clone_size | cdr3_nt | cdr3_aa
TRBJ2-1 | 15 | - | TRBV5-1 | - | TGCGCCAGCGCGACGGGGGGCTGGTCCTACAATGAGCAGTTCTTC | CASATGGWSYNEQFF
TRBJ2-1 | 13 | - | TRBV7-7 | - | TGTGCCAGCAGCTTTCTCGCTAGTGCTGAGCAGTTCTTC | CASSFLASAEQFF
TRBJ2-2 | 15 | TRBD1 | TRBV9 | - | TGTGCCAGCAGCGGCCGGGACAGGAACACCGGGGAGCTGTTTTTT | CASSGRDRNTGELFF
TRBJ2-7 | 15 | TRBD2 | TRBV5-6 | - | TGTGCCAGCAGCATCCCGGGGCTAGCGGGGGACGAGCAGTACTTC | CASSIPGLAGDEQYF
TRBJ1-2 | 15 | - | TRBV6-1 | - | TGTGCCAGCAGTGAAGAGGCAGCGAAACCCTATGGCTACACCTTC | CASSEEAAKPYGYTF
TRBJ2-6 | 16 | - | TRBV6-6 | - | TGTGCCAGCAGTTACTCCACAGGCTCTGGGGCCAACGTCCTGACTTTC | CASSYSTGSGANVLTF
TRBJ1-4 | 14 | - | TRBV4-2 | many | TGTGCCAGCAGCCAAGGGGGTAGCGGTGAAAAACTGTTTTTT | CASSQGGSGEKLFF
TRBJ2-7 | 15 | TRBD1 | TRBV3-1/TRBV3-2 | - | TGTGCCAGCAGCCGGCCCGACAGGGGGGTCTACGAGCAGTACTTC | CASSRPDRGVYEQYF
TRBJ1-1 | 13 | - | TRBV28 | - | TGTGCCAGCAGTTTATCGGTGAACACTGAAGCTTTCTTT | CASSLSVNTEAFF
TRBJ2-2 | 15 | - | TRBV24-1 | once | TGTGCCACCCGCCTCGCGATCAATAACACCGGGGAGCTGTTTTTT | CATRLAINNTGELFF
TRBJ2-5 | 14 | - | TRBV5-4 | - | TGTGCCAGCAGCTTTCATGCAGGCCAAGAGACCCAGTACTTC | CASSFHAGQETQYF
TRBJ2-2 | 15 | - | TRBV15 | - | TGTGCCACCAGCAGCGGGGGGCCTAACACCGGGGAGCTGTTTTTT | CATSSGGPNTGELFF
TRBJ2-1 | 14 | TRBD2 | TRBV14 | - | TGTGCCAGCAGCCAACTAGCGGGCTATAATGAGCAGTTCTTC | CASSQLAGYNEQFF
TRBJ2-3 | 17 | - | TRBV7-7 | few | TGTGCTAGCAGCCCCCTTTCGGGGGCAGGGGGGACAGATACGCAGTATTTT | CASSPLSGAGGTDTQYF
TRBJ2-7 | 17 | TRBD2 | TRBV3-1/TRBV3-2 | - | TGTGCCAGCAGCCGGACTAGCGGGGGAGGTTCCCACTACGAGCAGTACTTC | CASSRTSGGGSHYEQYF
TRBJ1-5 | 15 | - | TRBV2 | many | TGTGCCAGCAGAGGCACACAGGGTAGCAATCAGCCCCAGCATTTT | CASRGTQGSNQPQHF
TRBJ2-3 | 15 | TRBD2 | TRBV28 | - | TGTGCCAGCAGCGTGGGGGGACTAGCGACAGATACGCAGTATTTT | CASSVGGLATDTQYF
TRBJ2-7 | 15 | TRBD2 | TRBV19 | - | TGTGCCAGTAGTATAGCGGGAGGCCCCACACCTGAGCAGTACTTC | CASSIAGGPTPEQYF
TRBJ2-4 | 15 | - | TRBV6-5 | few | TGTGCCAGCAGTTCTGCAGTCTTAGCCAAAAACATTCAGTACTTC | CASSSAVLAKNIQYF
TRBJ2-1 | 12 | - | TRBV3-1/TRBV3-2 | - | TGTGCCAGCAGCCGGGACATCAATGAGCAGTTCTTC | CASSRDINEQFF
TRBJ2-3 | 13 | TRBD1 | TRBV30 | once | TGTGCCTGGAGCGCACAGGGGCCAGATACGCAGTATTTT | CAWSAQGPDTQYF
TRBJ2-5 | 13 | TRBD1 | TRBV5-1 | - | TGCGCCAGCAAACAGGGGCGTCAAGAGACCCAGTACTTC | CASKQGRQETQYF
TRBJ1-2 | 15 | TRBD1 | TRBV2 | once | TGTGCCAGCACCTACGGACAGGGGCGGAACTATGGCTACACCTTC | CASTYGQGRNYGYTF
TRBJ1-1 | 14 | TRBD1 | TRBV7-3 | once | TGTGCCAGTAAGGCAGGACAGGCAAACACTGAAGCTTTCTTT | CASKAGQANTEAFF
TRBJ1-3 | 16 | TRBD1 | TRBV18 | - | TGTGCCAGCTCACCTAATATGGACAGGGGTCGAAACACCATATATTTT | CASSPNMDRGRNTIYF
TRBJ2-7 | 12 | - | TRBV9 | - | TGTGCCAGCAGCGTAGTATCCTACGAGCAGTACTTC | CASSVVSYEQYF
TRBJ2-1 | 15 | TRBD2 | TRBV9 | - | TGTGCCAGCAGCGGTCAACTAGCGGGAGCCAATGAGCAGTTCTTC | CASSGQLAGANEQFF
TRBJ2-4 | 16 | TRBD1 | TRBV7-8 | - | TGTGCCAGCAGCTCAACGACAGGGACCCTTATTTCCATTCAGTACTTC | CASSSTTGTLISIQYF
TRBJ2-3 | 15 | - | TRBV7-6 | - | TGTGCCAGCAGCTTTCTTGCGGGGAGCACAGATACGCAGTATTTT | CASSFLAGSTDTQYF
TRBJ2-5 | 17 | TRBD2 | TRBV5-6 | - | TGTGCCAGCAGCTTGGCCGCAGCGCTAGCGGTACAAGAGACCCAGTACTTC | CASSLAAALAVQETQYF
TRBJ2-1 | 14 | TRBD2 | TRBV18 | - | TGTGCCAGCGCGGGGGGTACCTCCTACAATGAGCAGTTCTTC | CASAGGTSYNEQFF
TRBJ2-7 | 15 | TRBD1 | TRBV27 | - | TGTGCCAGCAGTGCCTACGGGACAGGGGTTTTTGAGCAGTACTTC | CASSAYGTGVFEQYF
TRBJ2-3 | 14 | - | TRBV4-1 | - | TGCGCCAGCAGCCAAGTTGGGACTGGAGATACGCAGTATTTT | CASSQVGTGDTQYF
TRBJ2-7 | 15 | TRBD1 | TRBV7-2 | - | TGTGCCAGCAACTCCCGTCAGACAGGGAATTGGGAGCAGTACTTC | CASNSRQTGNWEQYF
TRBJ2-7 | 14 | TRBD2 | TRBV7-9 | - | TGTGCCAGCAGCTCTAGCGGCCATTCCTACGAGCAGTACTTC | CASSSSGHSYEQYF
TRBJ1-1 | 13 | - | TRBV29-1 | - | TGCAGCGCCCTGGACAGTTTGAACACTGAAGCTTTCTTT | CSALDSLNTEAFF
TRBJ1-2 | 15 | - | TRBV28 | - | TGTGCCAGCAGCTCCCCCGTATCGGGAAGGTATGGCTACACCTTC | CASSSPVSGRYGYTF
TRBJ2-5 | 12 | - | TRBV12-3/TRBV12-4 | - | TGTGCCAGCAGTACAAGACAGGGAGGAGGCTACTTC | CASSTRQGGGYF
TRBJ2-7 | 15 | - | TRBV18 | - | TGTGCCAGCTCCCACCAGACTGCGGGACGGTACGAGCAGTACTTC | CASSHQTAGRYEQYF
TRBJ2-2 | 15 | TRBD2 | TRBV5-1 | - | TGCGCCAGCAGTACAGCGGGGGGTATTACCGGGGAGCTGTTTTTT | CASSTAGGITGELFF
TRBJ2-6 | 19 | TRBD1 | TRBV15 | - | TGTGCCACCAGCAGAGATCGGTTGCCAGGGGGAGCTGGGGCCAACGTCCTGACTTTC | CATSRDRLPGGAGANVLTF
TRBJ1-1 | 12 | TRBD1 | TRBV27 | - | TGTGCCAGCAGTTCGGGGACAGGGAGGGCTTTCTTT | CASSSGTGRAFF
TRBJ2-3 | 15 | TRBD2 | TRBV9 | - | TGTGCCAGCAACCCCAGCGGGGGGGAAACAGATACGCAGTATTTT | CASNPSGGETDTQYF
TRBJ1-2 | 16 | - | TRBV27 | - | TGTGCCAGCAGTTCCAGGTTCGGGGGGTTTGGATATGGCTACACCTTC | CASSSRFGGFGYGYTF
TRBJ2-7 | 19 | - | TRBV7-2 | - | TGTGCCAGCAGCTTAGGTAATTTTCGGGCGGGGGCGCCACCCTACGAGCAGTACTTC | CASSLGNFRAGAPPYEQYF
TRBJ1-6 | 15 | TRBD1 | TRBV6-5 | - | TGTGCCAGCAGTTTGGGACAGGGGGTAGTTTCACCCCTCCACTTT | CASSLGQGVVSPLHF
TRBJ1-1 | 15 | - | TRBV27 | - | TGTGCCAGCAGCCCCTTGAGGGTTGGCGTGACTGAAGCTTTCTTT | CASSPLRVGVTEAFF
TRBJ2-1 | 15 | TRBD2 | TRBV5-5 | - | TGTGCCAGCAGATGGGCTAGCGGGAGGGCAGATGAGCAGTTCTTC | CASRWASGRADEQFF
TRBJ1-2 | 13 | TRBD1 | TRBV4-2 | - | TGTGCCAGCAGCCCTAGGACAGGGGATGGCTACACCTTC | CASSPRTGDGYTF
TRBJ2-7 | 14 | TRBD2 | TRBV13 | - | TGTGCCAGCAGCCCAAGACTAGCGAGCTACGAGCAGTACTTC | CASSPRLASYEQYF
TRBJ2-6 | 14 | - | TRBV9 | few | TGTGCCAGCAGGGGCGACTCTGGGGCCAACGTCCTGACTTTC | CASRGDSGANVLTF
TRBJ2-2 | 14 | - | TRBV5-4 | - | TGTGCCAGCAGCTTCGGGGGAAGGGGCGGGGAGCTGTTTTTT | CASSFGGRGGELFF